Below, 4 T cell receptor beta chains from the same sample are listed, as sequenced in a study of shared clonotypes between healthy human individuals. Repertoires were generated with immunoSEQ multiplex PCR, while TCRdb's copy carries only in-frame clones and drops some. The sample contains more than 150,000 clones, just under 95% of which appear only once. The sequenced sample was naive CD4+ T cells sorted from blood. Indicated subset: CD45RA+ positively selected. The source is a woman aged 25-40 years in good health.

The chain uses TRBV29-1 and TRBJ1-3; 7 nucleotides line up with TRBD1. V lost 7 bases, J lost 3 bases, and 9 bases stayed unmatched. Germline V gene data show CDR1 as SQVTM and CDR2 as ANQGSEA. This CDR3 contains 14 residues. The CDR3 coding sequence is TGCAGCGCCACGAGAGGGGGCTTTGGAAACACCATATATTTT. Translated, it gives CSATRGGFGNTIYF. The full variable domain, in which reference TRBV29-1 and TRBJ1-3 provide the parts outside the CDR3, is SAVISQKPSRDICQRGTSLTIQCQVDSQVTMMFWYRQQPGQSLTLIATANQGSEATYESGFVIDKFPISRPNLTFSTLTVSNMSPEDSSIYLCSATRGGFGNTIYFGEGSWLTVV.

The chain employs TRBV6-4 and TRBJ1-1, with D possibly matching TRBD1 (6 bases). Between the trimmed V and J ends, which lost 6 bases and 5 bases, there was a span of 13 bases. This CDR3 is built from 13 residues. Germline lookup yields CDR1 MRHNA and CDR2 SNTAGT. CDR3 nucleotide sequence: TGTGCCAGCAGCCAGCACACAGGGACTGAAGCTTTCTTT. It encodes CASSQHTGTEAFF.

In its sample, this clone was seen once. The sample holds other DNA sequences that translate to the same CDR3. V and J are TRBV18 and TRBJ1-4; D not resolved. V was shortened by 2 bases and J by 4 bases, with 5 bases between the two germline ends. This CDR3 has 13 amino acids. Germline CDR1 KGHSH, CDR2 LQKENI. CDR3 region: CASSPLGNEKLFF. The CDR3 DNA reads as TGTGCCAGCTCACCATTGGGTAATGAAAAACTGTTTTTT.

The genes are TRBV5-1 and TRBJ2-7, with 14 bases matching TRBD2. Germline assignment: CDR1 SGHRS and CDR2 YFSETQ. Trimming took 5 bases from V and 3 from J; bases not matched to a gene: 16. The CDR3 is 19 residues long. This chain's CDR3 is CASRRGLAGVGGVIYEQYF. CDR3 nucleotide sequence: TGCGCCAGCAGACGGGGACTAGCGGGAGTCGGTGGAGTCATCTACGAGCAGTACTTC.